The source of this TCR beta chain is a study of PD-1 blockade in classical Hodgkin lymphoma. Every patient relapsed after autologous stem cell transplantation, and brentuximab vedotin exposure varied. The CDR3 totals 14 residues. V lost 7 bases to trimming and J lost 0 bases, with 15 bases between them. Germline values: CDR1 SQVTM, CDR2 ANQGSEA. Assay used: immunoSEQ multiplex PCR; TCRdb lists only in-frame clones, some missing. The sample shows 35,000 to 50,000 clones, 76% of them seen only once. The gene calls are TRBV29-1 and TRBJ2-5, with D hard to call. This TCR was sampled from a human donor with classical Hodgkin lymphoma. This specimen was peripheral blood mononuclear cells (PBMCs), taken at baseline. The CDR3 DNA follows: TGCAGCGGGATCCCTAACATGAACCAAGAGACCCAGTACTTC. Translation gives CSGIPNMNQETQYF.